The 15 T cell receptor beta chains listed next were all sequenced from one sample in a study of low-dose radiotherapy and immunotherapy resistance in tumors. First-strand cDNA used TRAV- and TRBV-specific primers, covering alpha and beta chains. TCR amplification used roughly 20 PCR cycles, a constant-region primer and a V-primer adapter. TCRdb reprocessed the reads with MiXCR, giving one entry per CDR3 protein. The sample gives more than 15,000 distinct CDR3 sequences, about 70% of which show up once; around 5.9% is in the top ten. Receptors were obtained from a human donor with advanced metastatic prostate, ovarian, gallbladder or colorectal cancer (not recorded which). This table probably holds off-target reads from a library built for another chain.

The rearrangement links TRBV5-4 to TRBJ1-4; 11 bases line up with TRBD1. Germline CDR1 reads SGHNT; CDR2 reads YYREEE (reference sequence). The CDR3 runs to 15 residues. V was clipped by 3 bases and J by 5 bases; unmatched bases: 3. CDR3 protein: CASSSGQGDNEKLFF. The CDR3 region has the DNA TGTGCCAGCAGCTCGGGACAGGGGGACAATGAAAAACTGTTTTTT.

The gene calls are TRBV5-1 and TRBJ1-2; D call uncertain. The V end was cut by 3 bases, the J end by 4 bases, with 13 bases between. Per germline, CDR1 SGHRS and CDR2 YFSETQ. The CDR3 consists of 14 residues. DNA for the CDR3: TGCGCCAGCAGCTCCACCGGGAGATTCTATGGCTACACCTTC. This translates into CASSSTGRFYGYTF.

This clonotype was recorded a few times. The chain is built from TRBV12-3 or TRBV12-4 and TRBJ1-6, with D possibly TRBD1 on 5 matching bases. The ends were cut back, 5 bases at V and 10 bases at J, with 12 bases in the middle. CDR3 length equals 13 residues. DNA for the CDR3: TGTGCCAGCAGTCCAAGGGCAGGGTCACCCCTCCACTTT. It translates to CASSPRAGSPLHF.

This clonotype came up a few times. V is TRBV5-1 and J is TRBJ2-6; 7 bases map to TRBD1. The germline V gene encodes CDR1 SGHRS and CDR2 YFSETQ. Trimming cost V 0 bases and J 2 bases; bases outside gene matches: 11. The CDR3 sequence is 19 residues long. CDR3 coding DNA: TGCGCCAGCAGCTTGGTGTCAGGGGGTTCCCCCCCTGGGGCCAACGTCCTGACTTTC. It codes for CASSLVSGGSPPGANVLTF.

This chain links TRBV10-3 with TRBJ2-7, with D possibly matching TRBD2 (6 bases). CDR3 length: 16 amino acids. Trimming pared 6 bases from V and 0 bases from J, leaving 18 bases between. Germline lookup yields CDR1 ENHRY and CDR2 SYGVKD. CDR3 region: CAISAIAGGSSYEQYF. The CDR3 nucleotides are TGTGCCATCAGCGCTATCGCCGGGGGAAGCTCCTACGAGCAGTACTTC.

This clonotype was counted between two and nine times. The chain couples TRBV21-1 to TRBJ2-1; the table's D call, TRBD2, was not checked against the DNA. TRBV21-1 is classified as a pseudogene. The CDR3 length is 15 residues. In DNA form, the CDR3 reads TGTGCCAGCAGCAAATTAGGGCCGTCCTACAATGAGCAGTTCTTC. Protein sequence: CASSKLGPSYNEQFF.

J is TRBJ2-1 and V is TRBV2, with D perhaps matching TRBD2 (7 bases). Deletions cut 7 bases from V and 5 bases from J, with 18 bases between. Germline V gives CDR1 SNHLY, CDR2 FYNNEI. The CDR3 runs 15 residues. The CDR3 sequence is CASTEGGATNNEQFF. Here the CDR3 DNA reads TGTGCCAGCACCGAGGGGGGGGCGACAAACAATGAGCAGTTCTTC.

The chain links TRBV6-2 or TRBV6-3 to TRBJ1-1; weak D call: TRBD1 (5 bases). The germline V and J ends were trimmed by 2 bases and 6 bases, with 19 bases remaining between them. The germline CDR1 and CDR2 sequences are MNHEY and SVGEGT. The CDR3 is 16 residues long. The CDR3 spells CASSYQLGAGKPEAFF. The CDR3 DNA reads TGTGCCAGCAGTTACCAGCTTGGGGCAGGGAAACCTGAAGCTTTCTTT.

V and J are TRBV10-3 and TRBJ2-7, with TRBD2 as a possible D gene (5 bases). The CDR3 spans 13 residues. With 3 bases removed from V and 0 bases from J, the gap between germline ends came to 6 bases. The germline V gene encodes CDR1 ENHRY and CDR2 SYGVKD. The CDR3 region has the DNA TGTGCCATCAGTGACACTAGCTCCTACGAGCAGTACTTC. Amino acid sequence: CAISDTSSYEQYF.

This chain uses TRBV18 with TRBJ2-1; D assignment may be TRBD1 or TRBD2 (5 bases each). V lost 10 bases and J lost 5, with 15 bases in between. There are 13 residues in the CDR3. Germline V gene lookup returns CDR1 KGHSH and CDR2 LQKENI. Here the CDR3 DNA reads TGTGCCACCAAGGGGACGATCCACAATGAGCAGTTCTTC. It codes for CATKGTIHNEQFF. Based on the CDR3 plus reference TRBV18 and TRBJ2-1, the full variable domain is NAGVMQNPRHLVRRRGQEARLRCSPMKGHSHVYWYRQLPEEGLKFMVYLQKENIIDESGMPKERFSAEFPKEGPSILRIQQVVRGDSAAYFCATKGTIHNEQFFGPGTRLTVL.

This clonotype has only a few counts. The J gene is TRBJ2-3, the V gene TRBV28, with D tentatively TRBD1 (6 bases). CDR1 is MDHEN and CDR2 is SYDVKM in the germline V gene. V was trimmed by 8 bases and J by 1 base, leaving 7 bases between them. The CDR3 runs to 12 residues. This CDR3 is CASSGGTDTQYF. The CDR3 DNA reads as TGTGCCAGCTCAGGGGGCACAGATACGCAGTATTTT.

V usage is TRBV20-1 and J usage is TRBJ1-1; D gene ambiguous. The V end was cut by 3 bases, the J end by 2 bases, with 7 bases between. Germline assignment: CDR1 DFQATT and CDR2 SNEGSKA (reference sequence). CDR3 size: 12 residues. CDR3 nucleotides: TGCAGTGCTAGTTCGGGAAACACTGAAGCTTTCTTT. Amino acid sequence: CSASSGNTEAFF.

CDR3: CASSLVVPQGMGYNEQFF. CDR3 coding DNA: TGCGCCAGCAGCTTGGTCGTTCCACAGGGAATGGGTTACAATGAGCAGTTCTTC. The chain has TRBV5-1 and TRBJ2-1, with D perhaps matching TRBD1 (6 bases). The CDR3 covers 18 residues. V gave up 0 bases and J gave up 4 bases, with 20 bases separating them. Germline V lookup: CDR1 SGHRS, CDR2 YFSETQ.

In its sample, this clonotype was seen a few times. The CDR3 bases are TGTGCCAGTAGTCCTACGGACAGGGGCTCCTACGAGCAGTACTTC. It yields the protein CASSPTDRGSYEQYF. The V call is TRBV19, the J call TRBJ2-7; TRBD1 matches 9 bases. CDR1 is LNHDA and CDR2 is SQIVND in the germline V gene (reference sequence). J gave up 0 bases and V 5 bases, and 5 bases lay outside the gene matches. The CDR3 runs to 15 residues.

This clonotype has only one observation. V usage is TRBV12-3 or TRBV12-4 and J usage is TRBJ2-7, with D possibly being TRBD2 (7 bases). The CDR3 totals 15 residues. V was clipped by 6 bases and J by 5 bases, with 20 bases between them. The CDR3 DNA reads TGTGCCAGCAGCCTGCAAGGGGGAGGGCCCCACGAGCAGTACTTC. Protein: CASSLQGGGPHEQYF.